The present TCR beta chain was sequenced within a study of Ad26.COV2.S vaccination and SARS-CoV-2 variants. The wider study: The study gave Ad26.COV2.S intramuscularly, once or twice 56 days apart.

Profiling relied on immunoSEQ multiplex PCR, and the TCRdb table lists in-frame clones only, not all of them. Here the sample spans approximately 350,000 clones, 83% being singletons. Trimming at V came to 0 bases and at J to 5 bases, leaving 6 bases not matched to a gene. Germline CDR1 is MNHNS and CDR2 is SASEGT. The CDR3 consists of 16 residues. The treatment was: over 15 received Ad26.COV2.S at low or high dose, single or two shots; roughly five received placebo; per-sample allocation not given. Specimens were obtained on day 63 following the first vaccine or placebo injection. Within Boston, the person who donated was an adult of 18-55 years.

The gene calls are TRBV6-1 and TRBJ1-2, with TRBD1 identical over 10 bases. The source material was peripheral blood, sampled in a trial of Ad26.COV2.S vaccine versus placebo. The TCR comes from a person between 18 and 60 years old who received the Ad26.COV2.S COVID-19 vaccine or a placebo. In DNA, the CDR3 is TGTGCCAGCAGTGAAGCCCGACAGGGGGCCTATTATGGCTACACCTTC. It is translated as CASSEARQGAYYGYTF.